A selection of T cell receptor beta chains follows, all from one sample in a study of Ad26.COV2.S vaccination and SARS-CoV-2 variants. Assay: immunoSEQ multiplex PCR; the TCRdb copy retains only in-frame clones and omits some. The repertoire includes approximately 400,000 clones, approximately 83% of them detected once, and approximately 7% sits in the top ten. Sequencing used peripheral blood, obtained in a trial of Ad26.COV2.S vaccine versus placebo. These receptors were taken from a person aged 18-60 years who received the Ad26.COV2.S COVID-19 vaccine or a placebo. CDR3s include the opening cysteine and the closing phenylalanine or tryptophan. A D gene is named only where the DNA matches it firmly. Clone size is not always given. Where it is, it says once, few, many or a class for expanded clones.

V	J	size	D	DNA	CDR3
TRBV29-1	TRBJ1-5	-	TRBD1	TGCAGCGTGGGACAGGGGTTTGACCAGCCCCAGCATTTT	CSVGQGFDQPQHF
TRBV5-1	TRBJ1-2	-	-	TGCGCCAGCAGCCCCCGCGGGTCCTATGGCTACACCTTC	CASSPRGSYGYTF
TRBV7-9	TRBJ1-2	-	-	TGTGCCAGCAGCCCGTCTCCGGGACTGAACCGAGGTACCTATGGCTACACCTTC	CASSPSPGLNRGTYGYTF
TRBV5-4	TRBJ1-3	-	-	TGTGCCAGCAGCCCCCAGGGTCAACCCCTTGGAAAAGGAAACACCATATATTTT	CASSPQGQPLGKGNTIYF
TRBV10-3	TRBJ1-5	-	-	TGTGCCATCAGTGAGTCGAATCCGTTTGATCAGCCCCAGCATTTT	CAISESNPFDQPQHF
TRBV21-1	TRBJ2-7	-	-	TGTGCCAGCAGCTCCAAGGACAGGGAACACTACGAGCAGTACTTC	CASSSKDREHYEQYF
TRBV7-9	TRBJ2-1	-	TRBD2	TGTGCCAGCAGCGCCCCGGGGGGCAATGAGCAGTTCTTC	CASSAPGGNEQFF
TRBV6-6	TRBJ2-1	-	TRBD2	TGTGCCAGCAGTTACTCTCTCCTAGCGGGAGTAAATGAGCAGTTCTTC	CASSYSLLAGVNEQFF
TRBV19	TRBJ1-1	-	-	TGTGCCAGTAGGAAAGAATACACTGAAGCTTTCTTT	CASRKEYTEAFF
TRBV18	TRBJ1-5	-	-	TGTGCCAGCTCACCCGTCGTCAACAGGGATCAGCCCCAGCATTTT	CASSPVVNRDQPQHF
TRBV30	TRBJ2-5	-	-	TGTGCCTGGAGTTTGGGGGTGGTGGAGACCCAGTACTTC	CAWSLGVVETQYF
TRBV19	TRBJ1-1	-	TRBD1	TGTGCCAGCCGGAGGACAGGGAAGTATGGGACTGAAGCTTTCTTT	CASRRTGKYGTEAFF
TRBV4-1	TRBJ2-1	-	TRBD2	TGCGCCAGCAGCCGAACGGGACTAGCCTACAATGAGCAGTTCTTC	CASSRTGLAYNEQFF
TRBV18	TRBJ2-1	-	-	TGTGCCAGCTCCCTTCGAATCGGGTCCCGGAGATTCTTC	CASSLRIGSRRFF
TRBV7-2	TRBJ2-5	-	-	TGTGCCAGCAGCTTAAACTGGGGAGTAGAGACCCAGTACTTC	CASSLNWGVETQYF
TRBV20-1	TRBJ1-6	few	-	TGCAGTGGAGGGGTACCCCTCCACTTT	CSGGVPLHF
TRBV5-1	TRBJ2-3	-	TRBD2	TGCGCCAGCAGCCTCGTGCGGGAGGCCCAGACAAGCACAGATACGCAGTATTTT	CASSLVREAQTSTDTQYF
TRBV9	TRBJ2-5	-	-	TGTGCCAGCAGCATCGGACAGCAAGAGACCCAGTACTTC	CASSIGQQETQYF
TRBV6-5	TRBJ2-7	-	TRBD1	TGTGCCAGCGGCGCTGACAGGGACTACGAGCAGTACTTC	CASGADRDYEQYF
TRBV20-1	TRBJ1-1	-	-	TGCAGTGCTAGTCTGAACACTGAAGCTTTCTTT	CSASLNTEAFF
TRBV5-4	TRBJ1-2	once	-	TGTGCCAGCAGCTCGCTCGGACGGAACCTCTATGGCTACACCTTC	CASSSLGRNLYGYTF
TRBV2	TRBJ1-1	-	-	TGTGCCACCGGGGGACGGGAGAACACTGAAGCTTTCTTT	CATGGRENTEAFF
TRBV7-2	TRBJ2-1	-	-	TGTGCCAGCAGCTTAATTGCAGCGCTCAATGAGCAGTTCTTC	CASSLIAALNEQFF
TRBV19	TRBJ2-6	-	-	TGTGCCAGTAGTCCCGGACTCTCTGGGGCCAACGTCCTGACTTTC	CASSPGLSGANVLTF
TRBV14	TRBJ1-2	-	-	TGTGCCAGCAGCCAAGACCCTAGTGGCTACACCTTC	CASSQDPSGYTF
TRBV6-5	TRBJ1-3	-	TRBD1	TGTGCCAGCAGTAGGGACAGGGGAAACACCATATATTTT	CASSRDRGNTIYF
TRBV30	TRBJ2-7	once	-	TGTGCCTGGAGTGTCGCGGATTACCACGAGCAGTACTTC	CAWSVADYHEQYF
TRBV15	TRBJ2-1	-	-	TGTGCCACCAGCAGAGATGGTTGGGGGAGCTCCTACAATGAGCAGTTCTTC	CATSRDGWGSSYNEQFF
TRBV6-5	TRBJ1-3	-	TRBD1	TGTGCCAGCAGCAGGGGGGGAGCTGGAAACACCATATATTTT	CASSRGGAGNTIYF